The 15 T cell receptor beta chains in this list originate from one sample, sequenced in a study of T cells after yellow fever vaccination. TCRdb re-analysed the 5' RACE reads in MiXCR, keeping a single row per CDR3 protein. The sample lists roughly 63,000 distinct CDR3 sequences, approximately 7% occurring once. Specimen: CD8+ T cells sorted from PBMCs, collected 15 days after the yellow fever booster vaccination. These receptors all stem from a man under 40 who received the YFV17D yellow fever vaccine.

The sample holds many counts of this clonotype. This chain joins TRBV5-6 and TRBJ2-7; D is uncertain. There are 12 residues in the CDR3. CDR1 and CDR2 (germline): SGHDT, YYEEEE. Trimming took off 4 bases at V and 5 bases at J, with 10 bases between the two ends. CDR3 protein: CASSLSLDEQYF. The CDR3 DNA follows: TGTGCCAGCAGCCTGAGCCTGGACGAGCAGTACTTC.

This clonotype occurred many times. V and J are TRBV14 and TRBJ2-1, with unresolved D. Per germline, CDR1 SGHDN and CDR2 FVKESK. This CDR3 has 16 amino acids. V lost 2 bases to trimming and J lost 1 base, with 12 bases between them. The DNA of the CDR3 is TGTGCCAGCAGCCAAAGGCGGCTTCCTTCCTACAATGAGCAGTTCTTC. Its protein is CASSQRRLPSYNEQFF.

This clonotype was observed at least ten times. The rearrangement links TRBV10-2 to TRBJ2-3; perhaps TRBD2 as D (5 bases). Germline CDR1 is WSHSY and CDR2 is SAAADI. V was pared by 7 bases and J by 11 bases, with 13 bases between. This CDR3 is built from 11 residues. The CDR3 is CASILATVQYF. The CDR3 bases are TGCGCCAGCATTCTAGCTACGGTGCAGTATTTT.

This clonotype was recorded at least ten times. V usage is TRBV7-2 and J usage is TRBJ2-7; no reliable D call. Trimming left V 1 base short and J 4 bases short, with 14 bases between. This CDR3 has 15 residues. Germline loops: CDR1 SGHTA, CDR2 FQGNSA. Written as DNA, the CDR3 is TGTGCCAGCAGCTTAGGGGATGTTCCCAAATACGAGCAGTACTTC. Amino acid sequence: CASSLGDVPKYEQYF.

This clonotype occurred many times. This chain connects TRBV7-9 to TRBJ1-3; D is uncertain. There are 12 residues in the CDR3. Germline V CDR1 and CDR2: SEHNR, FQNEAQ (reference sequence). V dropped 5 bases and J dropped 4 bases, with 6 bases sitting between them. CDR3 in amino acids: CASSPPGNTIYF. CDR3 DNA sequence: TGTGCCAGCAGCCCCCCCGGAAACACCATATATTTT.

This clonotype was picked up many times. The chain combines TRBV6-5 with TRBJ1-5; 7 positions agree with TRBD1. With V trimmed by 6 bases and J by 4 bases, 6 bases remained unmatched. This CDR3 has 14 residues. Germline CDR1 and CDR2: MNHEY and SVGAGI. CDR3 amino acids: CASSRDSLNQPQHF. The DNA for the CDR3 is TGTGCCAGCAGCCGGGACAGCCTTAATCAGCCCCAGCATTTT.

There are many counts of this clonotype. This chain links TRBV7-9 with TRBJ1-5, with D unresolved. The CDR3 is made up of 13 amino acids. Germline V gene sequence: CDR1 SEHNR, CDR2 FQNEAQ (reference sequence). V dropped 1 base and J dropped 7 bases, with 8 bases sitting between them. The CDR3 loop reads CASSLGAHQPQHF. Written as DNA, the CDR3 is TGTGCCAGCAGCTTAGGGGCTCACCAGCCCCAGCATTTT.

This clonotype was found many times. The rearrangement links TRBV9 to TRBJ1-4, with D tentatively TRBD1 (5 bases). This CDR3 is 14 amino acids long. V lost 2 bases and J lost 5, with 10 bases in between. The germline V gene has CDR1 SGDLS and CDR2 YYNGEE. The CDR3 DNA sequence: TGTGCCAGCAGCGTTCAGGGACCAAATGAAAAACTGTTTTTT. It is translated as CASSVQGPNEKLFF. Variable domain in full (rest from reference TRBV9 and TRBJ1-4): DSGVTQTPKHLITATGQRVTLRCSPRSGDLSVYWYQQSLDQGLQFLIQYYNGEERAKGNILERFSAQQFPDLHSELNLSSLELGDSALYFCASSVQGPNEKLFFGSGTQLSVL.

This clonotype was picked up many times. V and J are TRBV12-3 or TRBV12-4 and TRBJ2-3; unclear D gene. Trimming pared 6 bases from V and 3 bases from J, leaving 13 bases between. CDR3 length: 14 residues. The CDR3 DNA sequence: TGTGCCAGCAGACATACCGGTACTACAGATACGCAGTATTTT. This encodes CASRHTGTTDTQYF.

This chain connects TRBV30 to TRBJ2-7; 12 bases are shared with TRBD1. Germline V gives CDR1 GTSNPN, CDR2 SVGIG (reference sequence). This CDR3 has 17 residues. After removal of 4 bases from V and 4 bases from J, the junction contained 14 bases not matched to a gene. The CDR3: CAWNNRDRGLGFYEQYF. Here the CDR3 DNA reads TGTGCCTGGAACAATCGGGACAGGGGGCTGGGATTTTACGAGCAGTACTTC.

This clonotype was counted ten times or more. J is TRBJ2-2 and V is TRBV5-1, with D maybe TRBD2 (5 bases). Germline V gives CDR1 SGHRS, CDR2 YFSETQ. Trimming removed 0 bases at V and 0 bases at J, with 9 bases between. CDR3 length: 16 amino acids. CDR3 coding DNA: TGCGCCAGCAGCTTGGAGTTAGCGACGAACACCGGGGAGCTGTTTTTT. It yields the protein CASSLELATNTGELFF.

This clonotype was counted many times. This chain uses TRBV6-5 with TRBJ2-5, with 8 positions matching TRBD2. Germline V lookup: CDR1 MNHEY, CDR2 SVGAGI. The V segment lost 0 bases and the J segment 4 bases; nucleotides outside the gene matches: 4. CDR3 length: 15 residues. In nucleotides, the CDR3 is TGTGCCAGCAGTTACTCCTGGGCGGGAGGAGAGACCCAGTACTTC. Residues: CASSYSWAGGETQYF.

This clonotype was seen more than once but under ten times. The V and J genes are TRBV6-1 and TRBJ2-5; the match to TRBD2 covers 10 bases. The V and J ends lost 5 bases and 4 bases, in that order; junction bases with no gene match: 10. Germline V gene sequence: CDR1 MNHNS, CDR2 SASEGT. The CDR3 covers 16 residues. The CDR3 nucleotides are TGTGCCAGCAGTCAGGGGACTAGCGAGAACTCAGAGACCCAGTACTTC. This translates into CASSQGTSENSETQYF.

Comment on this clonotype: Mismatch with germline at one junction end may stem from a read error. This chain links TRBV4-1 with TRBJ2-1, with 9 nucleotides matching TRBD2. CDR1 is MGHRA, CDR2 YSYEKL, per germline. This CDR3 is 18 amino acids long. CDR3 DNA sequence: TGTGCCAGCAGCGCCGGGCTAGCGGGACCTTTCTCCTACAATGAGCAGTTCTTC. It is translated as CASSAGLAGPFSYNEQFF.

This clonotype was found many times. The chain recombines TRBV24-1 with TRBJ2-1; 9 bases match TRBD2. The CDR3 runs to 18 residues. The V and J ends lost 2 bases and 0 bases, in that order; junction bases with no gene match: 7. The germline gives CDR1 KGHDR, CDR2 SFDVKD. In DNA, the CDR3 is TGTGCCACCAGTGATTCTAGACCGGGACTAGCCTCCTACAATGAGCAGTTCTTC. Residues: CATSDSRPGLASYNEQFF.